This T cell receptor beta chain was retrieved from a study of cytomegalovirus exposure and HLA in healthy donors. Study observations and caveats: Altogether, 164 TCR beta chains were recorded as cytomegalovirus-associated. Reports indicated that the classifier achieved high specificity and sensitivity in diagnosing cytomegalovirus status.

Data came from immunoSEQ multiplex PCR; TCRdb stores just in-frame clones and leaves some out. The table has more than 250,000 clones, 90% seen once. An approximately 120-subject validation cohort, separate from the 666-subject first cohort, supplied the donors. Comments on this clone: Its antigen is undetermined.

Germline V gene lookup returns CDR1 MDHEN and CDR2 SYDVKM. CDR3 length: 19 residues. V lost 5 bases to trimming and J lost 0 bases, with 22 bases between them. The chain employs TRBV28 and TRBJ2-2, with D possibly matching TRBD2 (6 bases). This clonotype was obtained from a woman aged 30 to 39 in good health and CMV-seronegative. The sample comprised PBMCs. The CDR3 DNA sequence: TGTGCCAGCAGTCCCCGTAAAAGGATCGCGGGGACGAACACCGGGGAGCTGTTTTTT. Translation: CASSPRKRIAGTNTGELFF.